This TCR beta chain was recorded in a study of control samples from healthy donors and cancer patients. TCRdb's copy holds only in-frame clones and misses some; the assay was immunoSEQ multiplex PCR. The sample lists about 160,000 clones, around 94% occurring once. The CDR3 consists of 11 residues. Germline loops: CDR1 SGHAT, CDR2 FQNNGV. V shed 5 bases and J shed 7 bases, with 8 bases lying between them. The sample consisted of PBMCs. The sequence came from a man aged 55-75 years with colorectal cancer. The J gene is TRBJ1-2, the V gene TRBV11-2, with a possible D match to TRBD1 (5 bases). CDR3 nucleotides: TGTGCCAGCAGCCCGGGGGTTGGCTACACCTTC. Protein sequence: CASSPGVGYTF. The full variable domain, rest sourced from reference TRBV11-2 and TRBJ1-2, is EAGVAQSPRYKIIEKRQSVAFWCNPISGHATLYWYQQILGQGPKLLIQFQNNGVVDDSQLPKDRFSAERLKGVDSTLKIQPAKLEDSAVYLCASSPGVGYTFGSGTRLTVV.